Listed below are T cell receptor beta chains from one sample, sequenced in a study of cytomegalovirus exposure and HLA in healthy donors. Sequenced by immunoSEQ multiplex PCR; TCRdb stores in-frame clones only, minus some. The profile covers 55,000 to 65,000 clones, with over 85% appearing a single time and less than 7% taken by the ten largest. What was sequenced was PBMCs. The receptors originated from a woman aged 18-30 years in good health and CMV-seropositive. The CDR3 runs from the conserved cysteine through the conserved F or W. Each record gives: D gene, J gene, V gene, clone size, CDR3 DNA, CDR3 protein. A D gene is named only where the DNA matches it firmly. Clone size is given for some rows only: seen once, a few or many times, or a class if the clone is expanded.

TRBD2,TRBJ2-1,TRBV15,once,TGTGCCACCAGCATCGGACTAGAAGGTACTGATGAGCAGTTCTTC,CATSIGLEGTDEQFF
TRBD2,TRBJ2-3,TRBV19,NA,TGTGCCAGTAGTATTTTCTTTAGCGGGGGAGGCACAGATACGCAGTATTTT,CASSIFFSGGGTDTQYF
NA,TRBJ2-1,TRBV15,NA,TGTGCCACCAGCACTGAGAGGAACAATGAGCAGTTCTTC,CATSTERNNEQFF
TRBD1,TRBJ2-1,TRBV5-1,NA,TGCGCCAGCAGTTTCGGACAGGGTGGCAATGAGCAGTTCTTC,CASSFGQGGNEQFF
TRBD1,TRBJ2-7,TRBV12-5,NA,TGTGCTAGTGCCTTGGACAGGGGATTCCACGAGCAGTACTTC,CASALDRGFHEQYF
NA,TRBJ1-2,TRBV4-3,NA,TGCGCCAGCAGCCAATCGGGTACAGGCTCCTATGGCTACACCTTC,CASSQSGTGSYGYTF
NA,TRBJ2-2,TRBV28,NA,TGTGCCAGCAGTCGGGACTTCCCCACCGGGGAGCTGTTTTTT,CASSRDFPTGELFF
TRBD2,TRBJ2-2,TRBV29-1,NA,TGCAGCGTCTCCACTTGGGGGGGAACCGGGGAGCTGTTTTTT,CSVSTWGGTGELFF
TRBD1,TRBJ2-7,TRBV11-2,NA,TGTGCCAGCAGCTCAATCACGTACTGGACAGGGCGGCGGGAGCAGTACTTC,CASSSITYWTGRREQYF
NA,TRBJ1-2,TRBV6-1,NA,TGTGCCAGCAGTGAAGGAAACGGTAACTATGGCTACACCTTC,CASSEGNGNYGYTF
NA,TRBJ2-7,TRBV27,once,TGTGCCAGCAGTTTTGGGCAGGGGTCTCGCGAGCAGTACTTC,CASSFGQGSREQYF
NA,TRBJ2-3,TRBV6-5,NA,TGTGCCAGCCTACCCGGCGGAGGGGAGGCAGATACGCAGTATTTT,CASLPGGGEADTQYF
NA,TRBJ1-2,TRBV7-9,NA,TGTGCCAGCAGCTTAGGGTCGAGGTATGGCTACACCTTC,CASSLGSRYGYTF
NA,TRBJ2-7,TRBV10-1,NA,TGCGCCAGCAGTGAGGGGCGCCCCTACGAGCAGTACTTC,CASSEGRPYEQYF
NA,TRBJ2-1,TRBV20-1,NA,TGCAGTGCTACCCCGGCAGGTGAGCAGTTCTTC,CSATPAGEQFF
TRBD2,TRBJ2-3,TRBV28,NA,TGTGCCAGCAGAGCGGGGCAAAAGGGATTCCCAGATACGCAGTATTTT,CASRAGQKGFPDTQYF
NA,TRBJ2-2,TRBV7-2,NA,TGTGCCAGCAGCTTAAAGGGGTCCGGGGAGCTGTTTTTT,CASSLKGSGELFF
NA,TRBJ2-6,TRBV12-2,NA,TGTGCAAGTCGCACCTCGGGGTCCACACAAAGTCGGGCCAACGTCCTGACTTTC,CASRTSGSTQSRANVLTF
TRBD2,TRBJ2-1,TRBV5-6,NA,TGTGCCAGCATCTCGGGACTAGCGGATTACAATGAGCAGTTCTTC,CASISGLADYNEQFF
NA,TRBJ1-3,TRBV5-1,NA,TGCGCCAGCAGCACTGGAGGCGGAAACACCATATATTTT,CASSTGGGNTIYF
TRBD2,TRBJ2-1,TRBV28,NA,TGTGCCAGCACCGACTCGCTAGCGGATCTCTACAATGAGCAGTTCTTC,CASTDSLADLYNEQFF
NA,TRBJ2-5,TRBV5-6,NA,TGTGCCAGCAGCCCGGTAGGGCAGGGGAAGACCCAGTACTTC,CASSPVGQGKTQYF
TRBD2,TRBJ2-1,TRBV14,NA,TGTGCCAGCAGCCAAGATGGCGGGAGGGCCTATAATGAGCAGTTCTTC,CASSQDGGRAYNEQFF
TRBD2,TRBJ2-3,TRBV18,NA,TGTGCCAGCTCACCCGGACTAGCAAACACAGATACGCAGTATTTT,CASSPGLANTDTQYF
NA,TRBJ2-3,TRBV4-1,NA,TGCGCCAGCAGCCAAGGGGCGGGAAACACAGATACGCAGTATTTT,CASSQGAGNTDTQYF
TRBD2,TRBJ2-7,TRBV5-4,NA,TGTGCCAGCAGTTTCGGACTAGCGGGGGGGCTCGACGAGCAGTACTTC,CASSFGLAGGLDEQYF
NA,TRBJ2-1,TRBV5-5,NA,TGTGCCAGCAGCTTGGTGCCTAGCGGAGGGGGCAATGAGCAGTTCTTC,CASSLVPSGGGNEQFF
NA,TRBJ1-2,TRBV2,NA,TGTGCCAGCAGTGAATTCCGGGGAAACTATGGCTACACCTTC,CASSEFRGNYGYTF
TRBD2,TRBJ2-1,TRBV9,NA,TGTGCCAGCAGCGTAGGAACGGGAGGGGGGAGCTCCTACAATGAGCAGTTCTTC,CASSVGTGGGSSYNEQFF
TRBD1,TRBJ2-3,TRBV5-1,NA,TGCGCCAGCAGGACCCCGGGACAGATTAGCACAGATACGCAGTATTTT,CASRTPGQISTDTQYF
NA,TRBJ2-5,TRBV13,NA,TGTGCCAGCAGCTACAGGACGGAAGAGACCCAGTACTTC,CASSYRTEETQYF
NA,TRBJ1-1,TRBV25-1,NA,TGTGCCAGCAGTGAAAGTAGTAAGAACACTGAAGCTTTCTTT,CASSESSKNTEAFF
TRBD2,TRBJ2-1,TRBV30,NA,TGTGCCTGGAGGACCTCTAGCGGGGGTTACAATGAGCAGTTCTTC,CAWRTSSGGYNEQFF
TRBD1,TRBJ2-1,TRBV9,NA,TGTGCCAGCAGCACCACAGGGGTGTCCTACAATGAGCAGTTCTTC,CASSTTGVSYNEQFF